This is a list of T cell receptor beta chains from one sample in a study of blood T cells in healthy people across ages. TCRdb reprocessed the 5' RACE reads with MiXCR, giving one entry per CDR3 protein. The sample consists of around 400,000 distinct CDR3 sequences, roughly half of them appearing once. Sequences were obtained from blood. These receptors were taken from a man in his 60s in good health. The CDR3 runs from the conserved cysteine through the conserved F or W. D genes are given only for firm matches. Clone size, where shown, is once, few, many, or a class for clones that have expanded.

>TRBJ1-5|TRBV20-1|TRBD1|once
CSARDGGQPLNQPQHF
TGCAGTGCTAGAGATGGGGGACAGCCTCTCAATCAGCCCCAGCATTTT
>TRBJ2-6|TRBV29-1|.|few
CSVPGPGANVLTF
TGCAGCGTCCCAGGGCCTGGGGCCAACGTCCTGACTTTC
>TRBJ1-5|TRBV15|.|.
CATSKQGRGNQPQHF
TGTGCCACCAGCAAACAGGGAAGGGGCAATCAGCCCCAGCATTTT
>TRBJ2-5|TRBV29-1|.|.
CSSVDRAGGNEQYF
TGCAGCTCGGTGGACAGGGCGGGAGGCAATGAGCAGTACTTC
>TRBJ1-6|TRBV10-3|.|few
CAIRASGRDGSPLHF
TGTGCCATCCGAGCTTCGGGACGGGACGGTTCACCCCTCCACTTT
>TRBJ2-1|TRBV27|TRBD2|.
CASSRLAGNGYNEQFF
TGTGCCAGCAGTCGGCTAGCGGGAAACGGTTACAATGAGCAGTTCTTC
>TRBJ1-6|TRBV7-2|.|.
CASTTGRNSPLHF
TGTGCCAGCACCACAGGGAGGAATTCACCCCTCCACTTT
>TRBJ2-3|TRBV20-1|.|many
CSARDIPGRDTQYF
TGCAGTGCTAGAGATATCCCTGGTAGAGATACGCAGTATTTT
>TRBJ2-5|TRBV6-5|.|.
CASSYFGGGVQETQYF
TGTGCCAGCAGTTACTTCGGGGGAGGAGTCCAAGAGACCCAGTACTTC
>TRBJ1-2|TRBV29-1|.|.
CSVGGQDYGYTF
TGCAGCGTGGGAGGGCAGGACTATGGCTACACCTTC
>TRBJ2-7|TRBV3-1|TRBD2|.
CASSQETIAGGPSEQYF
TGTGCCAGCAGCCAAGAAACGATAGCGGGAGGGCCGTCCGAGCAGTACTTC
>TRBJ2-7|TRBV4-2|TRBD2|few
CASSQEGGYEQYF
TGTGCCAGCAGCCAAGAGGGGGGGTACGAGCAGTACTTC
>TRBJ2-3|TRBV20-1|TRBD2|.
CSADTSGRMGDTQYF
TGCAGTGCAGACACTAGCGGGAGGATGGGAGATACGCAGTATTTT
>TRBJ2-5|TRBV20-1|TRBD2|few
CSARLGTSGGSATQYF
TGCAGTGCTAGGCTCGGGACTAGCGGGGGAAGTGCGACCCAGTACTTC
>TRBJ2-6|TRBV29-1|.|.
CSVAQGPSGANVLTF
TGCAGCGTTGCGCAGGGTCCCTCTGGGGCCAACGTCCTGACTTTC
>TRBJ1-3|TRBV7-9|.|.
CALTRGLSPGNTIYF
TGTGCCCTCACAAGGGGCCTTTCCCCTGGAAACACCATATATTTT
>TRBJ2-7|TRBV25-1|TRBD1|.
CAGSDAGTGVYEQYF
TGTGCCGGCAGTGACGCCGGGACAGGGGTCTACGAGCAGTACTTC
>TRBJ2-7|TRBV9|TRBD2|many
CASSPGTSGYEQYF
TGTGCCAGCAGCCCCGGGACTAGCGGTTACGAGCAGTACTTC
>TRBJ1-5|TRBV20-1|.|.
CSANTGLNQPQHF
TGCAGTGCCAATACAGGGTTAAATCAGCCCCAGCATTTT